This T cell receptor beta chain was observed in a study of T cell changes during pregnancy in multiple sclerosis. Only one count was recorded for this clone. The protocol was immunoSEQ multiplex PCR, while the TCRdb copy is restricted to in-frame clones and leaves out a portion. The sample has about 52,000 clones; 80% to 95% are singletons. V was clipped by 0 bases and J by 7 bases; unmatched bases: 8. Germline CDR1 SGHTA, CDR2 FQGNSA. CDR3 length: 15 amino acids. The starting material was CD4+ T cells from peripheral blood mononuclear cells, obtained in the third trimester of pregnancy. This sequence was found in a female donor with multiple sclerosis, enrolled in a pregnancy study. The rearrangement uses TRBV7-2 and TRBJ2-7; TRBD2 matches at 8 bases. The CDR3 is CASSLAISGAKEQYF. As DNA, the CDR3 is TGTGCCAGCAGCTTAGCTATTAGCGGGGCTAAGGAGCAGTACTTC.